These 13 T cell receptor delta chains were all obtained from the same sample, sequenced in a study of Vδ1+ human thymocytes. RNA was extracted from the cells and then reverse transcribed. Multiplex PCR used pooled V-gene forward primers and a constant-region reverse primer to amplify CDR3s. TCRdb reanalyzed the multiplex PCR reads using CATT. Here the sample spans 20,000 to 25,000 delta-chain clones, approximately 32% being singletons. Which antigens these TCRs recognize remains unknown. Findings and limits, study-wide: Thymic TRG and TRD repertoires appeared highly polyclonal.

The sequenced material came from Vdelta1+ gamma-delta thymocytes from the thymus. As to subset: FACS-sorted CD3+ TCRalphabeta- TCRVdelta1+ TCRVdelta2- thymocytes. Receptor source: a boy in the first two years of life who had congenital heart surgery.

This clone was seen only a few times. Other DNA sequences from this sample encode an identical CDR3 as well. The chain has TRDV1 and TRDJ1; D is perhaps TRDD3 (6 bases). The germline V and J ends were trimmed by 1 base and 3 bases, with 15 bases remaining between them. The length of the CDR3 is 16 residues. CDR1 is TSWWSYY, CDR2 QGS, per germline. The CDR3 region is CALGEHVSGAPDKLIF. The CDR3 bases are TGTGCTCTTGGGGAACATGTATCTGGGGCCCCCGATAAACTCATCTTT.

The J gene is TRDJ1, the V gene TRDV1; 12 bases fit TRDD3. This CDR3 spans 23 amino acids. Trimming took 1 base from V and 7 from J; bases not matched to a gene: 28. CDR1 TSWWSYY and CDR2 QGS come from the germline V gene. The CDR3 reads CALGERLCLPKNWGILVSGKLIF. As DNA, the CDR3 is TGTGCTCTTGGGGAACGTCTATGCCTTCCAAAAAACTGGGGGATACTCGTATCGGGTAAACTCATCTTT.

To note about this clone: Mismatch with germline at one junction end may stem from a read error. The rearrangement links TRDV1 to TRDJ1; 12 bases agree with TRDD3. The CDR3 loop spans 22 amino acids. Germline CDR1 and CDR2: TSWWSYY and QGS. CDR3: CALGVPSSHSTGGYLYTDKLTF. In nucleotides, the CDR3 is TGTGCTCTTGGGGTTCCTAGTTCCCATTCTACTGGGGGATACCTGTACACCGATAAACTCACCTTT.

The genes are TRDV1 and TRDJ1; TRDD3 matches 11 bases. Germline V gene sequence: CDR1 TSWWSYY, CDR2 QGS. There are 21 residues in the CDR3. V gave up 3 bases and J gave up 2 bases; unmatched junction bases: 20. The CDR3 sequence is CALGDGEIFLLGDRATDKLIF. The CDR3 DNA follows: TGTGCTCTTGGGGATGGGGAGATTTTCCTACTGGGGGATAGGGCTACCGATAAACTCATCTTT.

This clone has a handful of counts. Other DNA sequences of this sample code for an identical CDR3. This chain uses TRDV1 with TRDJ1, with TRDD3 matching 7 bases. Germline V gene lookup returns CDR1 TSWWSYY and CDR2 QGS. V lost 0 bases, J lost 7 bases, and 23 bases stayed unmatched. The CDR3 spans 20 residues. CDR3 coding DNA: TGTGCTCTTGGGGAACTCGGCCGGGCACCAGCTCGAGGCTGGGGGCCTAAACTCATCTTT. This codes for CALGELGRAPARGWGPKLIF.

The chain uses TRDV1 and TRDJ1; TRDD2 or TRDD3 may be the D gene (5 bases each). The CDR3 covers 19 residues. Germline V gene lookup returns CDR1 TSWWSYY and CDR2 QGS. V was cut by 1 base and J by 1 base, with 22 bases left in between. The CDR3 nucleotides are TGTGCTCTTGGGGAACGCCTACCCTACTGGAATGGGGCCACCGATAAACTCATCTTT. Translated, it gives CALGERLPYWNGATDKLIF.

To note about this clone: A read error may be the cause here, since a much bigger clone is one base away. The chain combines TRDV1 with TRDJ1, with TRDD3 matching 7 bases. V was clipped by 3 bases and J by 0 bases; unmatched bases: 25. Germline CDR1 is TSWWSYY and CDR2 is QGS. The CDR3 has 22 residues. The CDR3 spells CALGDRYCGIHADAGYTDKLIF. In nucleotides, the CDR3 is TGTGCTCTTGGGGACCGATACTGTGGGATACACGCTGACGCGGGGTACACCGATAAACTCATCTTT.

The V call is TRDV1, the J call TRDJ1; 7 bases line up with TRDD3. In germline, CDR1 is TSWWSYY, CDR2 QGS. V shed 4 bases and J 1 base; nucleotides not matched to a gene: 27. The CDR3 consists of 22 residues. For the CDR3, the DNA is TGTGCTCTTGGGGGAACTATAGAGGCTGGGGGCCGAACCATTTTCCTCACCGATAAACTCATCTTT. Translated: CALGGTIEAGGRTIFLTDKLIF.

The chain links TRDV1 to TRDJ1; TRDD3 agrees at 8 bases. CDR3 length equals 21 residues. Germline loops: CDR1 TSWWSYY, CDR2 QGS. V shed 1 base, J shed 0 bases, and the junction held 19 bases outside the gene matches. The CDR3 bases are TGTGCTCTTGGGGAACGGTCCATATCAAGCTGGGGGACCGCGTACACCGATAAACTCATCTTT. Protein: CALGERSISSWGTAYTDKLIF.

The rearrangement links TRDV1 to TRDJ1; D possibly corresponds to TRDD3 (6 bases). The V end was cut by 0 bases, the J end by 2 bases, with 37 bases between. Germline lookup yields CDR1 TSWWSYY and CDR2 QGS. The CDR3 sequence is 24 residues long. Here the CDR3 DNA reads TGTGCTCTTGGGGAACTAGAGGTGGGTCCTATGGGTACTGGGAACAATAATACGACCGATAAACTCATCTTT. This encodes CALGELEVGPMGTGNNNTTDKLIF.

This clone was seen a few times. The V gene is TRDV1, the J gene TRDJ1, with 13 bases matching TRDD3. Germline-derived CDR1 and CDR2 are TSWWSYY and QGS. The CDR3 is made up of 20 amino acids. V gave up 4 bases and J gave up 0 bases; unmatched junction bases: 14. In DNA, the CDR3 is TGTGCTCTTGGGGTAACTGGCCTCTACTGGGGGATACGTTACACCGATAAACTCATCTTT. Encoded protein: CALGVTGLYWGIRYTDKLIF.

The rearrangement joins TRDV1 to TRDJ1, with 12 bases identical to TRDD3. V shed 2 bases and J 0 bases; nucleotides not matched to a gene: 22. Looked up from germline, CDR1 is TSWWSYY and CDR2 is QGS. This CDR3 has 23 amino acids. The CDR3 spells CALGESLFRLKLLGDTYTDKLIF. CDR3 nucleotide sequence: TGTGCTCTTGGGGAAAGCCTCTTTCGACTAAAGTTACTGGGGGATACCTACACCGATAAACTCATCTTT.

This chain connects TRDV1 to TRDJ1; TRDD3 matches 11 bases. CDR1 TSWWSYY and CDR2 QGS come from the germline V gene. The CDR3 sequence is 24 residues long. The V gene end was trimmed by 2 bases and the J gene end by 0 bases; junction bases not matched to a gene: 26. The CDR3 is CALGERVPSSYVAGGYSYTDKLIF. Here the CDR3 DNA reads TGTGCTCTTGGGGAAAGAGTTCCCTCCTCCTACGTCGCTGGGGGATACTCGTACACCGATAAACTCATCTTT.